One T cell receptor (beta chain) is described in this entry. Its antigen is unknown. No per-base quality is available; no much larger clone lies one base away. These data belong to a study of CD8 T cells in Susac syndrome (dated by TCRdb to about 2019). Regarding the complete study: Whether CD8+ T cell activation and differentiation in Susac syndrome was antigen driven was tested using repertoire sequencing. The study compared CD8+ T cell repertoire clonality among 12 healthy donors, 14 Susac syndrome patients and 15 multiple sclerosis patients. Broad study findings and their caveats: The TCR sequencing and HLA analysis was acknowledged to have included a relatively small number of individuals.

RNA was extracted using the RNeasy kit, and 0.5 to 1 microgram was reverse transcribed with random hexamers. The immunoSEQ multiplex PCR assay, covering 54 Vbeta and 13 Jbeta segments, was used to amplify TCR beta CDR3 regions. To correct PCR amplification bias, a synthetic template baseline was used for both primer optimization and computational correction. As for the original processing: Reads were annotated to V, D and J genes according to IMGT and were analyzed with immunoSEQ Analyzer, with only productive sequences retained. Clonality was calculated as one minus the Shannon entropy normalized by log2 of the number of productive unique sequences. For each patient and control, public and private clones were evaluated among the 100 most prevalent clones. Clones were defined as Susac-specific when absent from the healthy and MS cohorts, from approximately 970 published viral clones and from other ImmuneACCESS disease sequences. TCRdb reran the public reads through fastp at Q25 and MiXCR, keeping productive beta chains. Every distinct CDR3 protein forms one entry, paired with its most common genes and DNA. TCRdb, rather than the study authors, made the V and J calls. The sample profile shows approximately 120,000 distinct CDR3 sequences; 93% of them were found once. Roughly 0.3% of the sample is taken by the ten largest.

Peripheral blood CD8+ and CD4+ T cells from healthy donors, Susac syndrome patients and multiple sclerosis patients were profiled using high-throughput TCR beta sequencing. Treatment-naive patients with stable or active relapsing-remitting disease fulfilling revised McDonald criteria were used as multiple sclerosis controls. Bulk CD8+ and CD4+ T cells were purified by magnetic negative isolation, whereas CD8+ TEMRA cells were enriched by FACS. Blood was collected in EDTA tubes and processed within 24 hours, with PBMCs isolated through density gradient centrifugation. PBMCs intended for TCR sequencing were cryopreserved in liquid nitrogen and were subsequently thawed in a 37 degrees C water bath. The sorted or isolated CD4+, CD8+ and CD8+ TEMRA cells reached a purity of at least 90%. Trimming removed 5 bases from V and 5 bases from J; the gene matches leave 12 bases unexplained. The CDR3 runs 15 amino acids, cysteine and valine included. Left in the record is the CDR3 DNA by itself, 45 bases read in frame from the first base.

This clonotype originated in a human donor with multiple sclerosis. The chain uses TRBV12-3 or TRBV12-4 and TRBJ2-7; 7 junctional bases match TRBD2. The sequenced material came from CD8+ T cells from PBMCs. The CDR3 region has the sequence CASSPGRREINEQYV. The DNA reads as follows: TGTGCCAGCAGTCCCGGGCGGCGGGAGATCAACGAGCAGTACGTC.